This TCR beta chain came from a study of blood T cell repertoires in COVID-19. Whole-study context: The United States, Italy and Spain supplied acute and convalescent COVID-19 samples. PBMCs, B-cell-depleted T cells, or T cells provided the cDNA or gDNA that made up the material.

Per the original methods: Estimated nucleated cell counts came from reference gene primer amplification. Assay used: immunoSEQ multiplex PCR; TCRdb lists only in-frame clones, some missing. For V, J and clone size, that table is used; D and trimming come from the DNA. This table holds about 120,000 clones, more than 75% found once. Germline lookup yields CDR1 MNHEY and CDR2 SMNVEV (reference sequence). The CDR3 totals 11 residues. The V and J ends lost 3 bases and 8 bases respectively, with 7 bases between them. This sequence joins TRBV27 and TRBJ1-1; no firm D call. The sequencing input was peripheral blood. The clonotype originates from a man between 60 and 75 years old with acute or convalescent COVID-19. The CDR3 sequence: CASSFGGEAFF. CDR3 DNA sequence: TGTGCCAGCAGTTTTGGAGGGGAAGCTTTCTTT.